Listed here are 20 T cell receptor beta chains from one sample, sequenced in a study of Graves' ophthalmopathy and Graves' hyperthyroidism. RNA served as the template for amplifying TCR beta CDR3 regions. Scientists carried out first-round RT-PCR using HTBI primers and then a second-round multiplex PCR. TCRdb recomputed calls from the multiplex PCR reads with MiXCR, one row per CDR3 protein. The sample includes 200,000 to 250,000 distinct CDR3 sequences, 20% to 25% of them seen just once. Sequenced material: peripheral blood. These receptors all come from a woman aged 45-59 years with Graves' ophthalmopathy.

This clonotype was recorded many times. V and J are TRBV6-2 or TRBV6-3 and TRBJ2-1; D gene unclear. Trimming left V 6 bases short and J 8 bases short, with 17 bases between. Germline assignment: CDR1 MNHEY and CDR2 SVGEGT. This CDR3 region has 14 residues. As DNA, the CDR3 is TGTGCCAGCAGACGACTCGTATTCGGCGATGAGCAGTTCTTC. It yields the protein CASRRLVFGDEQFF.

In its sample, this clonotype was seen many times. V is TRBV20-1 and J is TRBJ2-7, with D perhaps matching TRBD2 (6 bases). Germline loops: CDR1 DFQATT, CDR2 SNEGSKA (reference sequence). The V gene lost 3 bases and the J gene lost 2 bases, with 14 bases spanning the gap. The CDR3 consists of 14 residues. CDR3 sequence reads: CSARSGRLPYEQYF. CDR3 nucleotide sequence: TGCAGTGCTAGGTCGGGGAGGCTTCCCTACGAGCAGTACTTC.

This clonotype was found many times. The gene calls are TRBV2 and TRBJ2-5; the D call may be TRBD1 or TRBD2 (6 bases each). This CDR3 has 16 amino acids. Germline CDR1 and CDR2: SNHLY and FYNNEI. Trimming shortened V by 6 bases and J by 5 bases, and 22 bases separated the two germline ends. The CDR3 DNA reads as TGTGCCAGCAGGGAGGGTGGGGGGCGCGCCTTGGAGACCCAGTACTTC. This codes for CASREGGGRALETQYF.

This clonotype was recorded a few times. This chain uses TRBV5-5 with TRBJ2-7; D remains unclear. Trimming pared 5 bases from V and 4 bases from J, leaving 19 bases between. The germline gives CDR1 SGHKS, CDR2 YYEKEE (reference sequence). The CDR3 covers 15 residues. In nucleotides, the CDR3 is TGTGCCAGCAGTTCTACCTCGGGTAATGGGTACGAGCAGTACTTC. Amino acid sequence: CASSSTSGNGYEQYF.

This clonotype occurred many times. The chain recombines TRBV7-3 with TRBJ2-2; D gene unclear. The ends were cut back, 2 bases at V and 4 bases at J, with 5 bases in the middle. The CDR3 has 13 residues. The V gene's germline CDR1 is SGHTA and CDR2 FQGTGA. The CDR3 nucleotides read TGTGCCAGCAGCTTAGTGACCACCGGGGAGCTGTTTTTT. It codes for CASSLVTTGELFF.

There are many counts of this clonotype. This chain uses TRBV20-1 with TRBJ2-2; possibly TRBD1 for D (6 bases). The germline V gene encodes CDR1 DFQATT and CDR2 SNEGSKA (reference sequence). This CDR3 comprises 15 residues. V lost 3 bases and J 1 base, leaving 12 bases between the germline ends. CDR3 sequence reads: CSARPGQVNTGELFF. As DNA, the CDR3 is TGCAGTGCTAGGCCGGGACAAGTGAACACCGGGGAGCTGTTTTTT.

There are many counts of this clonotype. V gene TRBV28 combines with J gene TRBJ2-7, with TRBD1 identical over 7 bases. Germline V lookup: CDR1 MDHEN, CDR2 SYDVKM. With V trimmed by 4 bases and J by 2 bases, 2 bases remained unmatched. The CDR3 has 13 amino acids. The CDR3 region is CASSSRGPYEQYF. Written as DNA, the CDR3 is TGTGCCAGCAGTTCGAGGGGGCCCTACGAGCAGTACTTC.

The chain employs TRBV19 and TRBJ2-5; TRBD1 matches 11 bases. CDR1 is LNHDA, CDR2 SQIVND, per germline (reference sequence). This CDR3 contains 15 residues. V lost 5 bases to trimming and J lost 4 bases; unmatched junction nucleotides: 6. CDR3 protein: CASSAGQGAGETQYF. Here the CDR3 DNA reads TGTGCCAGTAGTGCCGGACAGGGGGCCGGAGAGACCCAGTACTTC.

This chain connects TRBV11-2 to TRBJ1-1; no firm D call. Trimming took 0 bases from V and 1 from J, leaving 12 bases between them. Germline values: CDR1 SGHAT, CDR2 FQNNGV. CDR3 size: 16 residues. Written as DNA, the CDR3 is TGTGCCAGCAGCTTAGAGGGCGCGACACCGAACACTGAAGCTTTCTTT. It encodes CASSLEGATPNTEAFF.

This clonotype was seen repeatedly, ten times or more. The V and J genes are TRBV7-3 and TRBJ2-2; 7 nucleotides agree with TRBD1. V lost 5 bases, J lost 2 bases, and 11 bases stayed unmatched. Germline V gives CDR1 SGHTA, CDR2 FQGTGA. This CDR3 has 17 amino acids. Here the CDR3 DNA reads TGTGCCAGCAGCCCAGACAGGGCGACACGAAACACCGGGGAGCTGTTTTTT. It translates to CASSPDRATRNTGELFF.

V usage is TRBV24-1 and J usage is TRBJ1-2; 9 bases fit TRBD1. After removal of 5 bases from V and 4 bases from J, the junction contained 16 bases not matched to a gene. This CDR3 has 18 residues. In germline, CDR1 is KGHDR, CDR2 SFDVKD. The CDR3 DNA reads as TGTGCCACCAGTGTAACGCCTGAAACAGGGGGCTATATCTATGGCTACACCTTC. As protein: CATSVTPETGGYIYGYTF.

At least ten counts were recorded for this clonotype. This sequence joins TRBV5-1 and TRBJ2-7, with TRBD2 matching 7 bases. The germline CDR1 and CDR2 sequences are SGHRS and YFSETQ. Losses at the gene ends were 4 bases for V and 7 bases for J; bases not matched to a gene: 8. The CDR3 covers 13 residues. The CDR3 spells CASSLKRDGEQYF. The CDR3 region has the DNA TGCGCCAGCAGCCTGAAGCGGGACGGGGAGCAGTACTTC.

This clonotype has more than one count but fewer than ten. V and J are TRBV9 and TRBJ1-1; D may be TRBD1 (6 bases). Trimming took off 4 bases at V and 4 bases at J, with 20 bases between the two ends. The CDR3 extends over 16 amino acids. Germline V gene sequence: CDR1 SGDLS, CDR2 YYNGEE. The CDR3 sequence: CASSPGRQVASTEAFF. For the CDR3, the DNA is TGTGCCAGCAGCCCGGGGCGACAGGTGGCGAGCACTGAAGCTTTCTTT.

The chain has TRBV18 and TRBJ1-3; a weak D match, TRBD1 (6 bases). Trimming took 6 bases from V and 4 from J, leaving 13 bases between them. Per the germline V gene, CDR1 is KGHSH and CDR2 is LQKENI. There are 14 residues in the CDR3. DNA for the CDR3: TGTGCCAGCTCGGGGGGCCGGGACGGAAACACCATATATTTT. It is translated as CASSGGRDGNTIYF.

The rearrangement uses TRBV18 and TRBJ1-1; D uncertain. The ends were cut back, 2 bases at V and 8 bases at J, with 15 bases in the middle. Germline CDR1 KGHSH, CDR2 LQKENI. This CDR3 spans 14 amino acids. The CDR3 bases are TGTGCCAGCTCACCAGGGCAACAGCCGACCGAAGCTTTCTTT. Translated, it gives CASSPGQQPTEAFF.

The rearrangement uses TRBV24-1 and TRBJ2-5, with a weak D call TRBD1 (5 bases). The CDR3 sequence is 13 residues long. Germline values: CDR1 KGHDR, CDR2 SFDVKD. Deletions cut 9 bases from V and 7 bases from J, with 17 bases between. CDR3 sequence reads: CATAAAGIGTQYF. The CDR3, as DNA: TGTGCCACCGCTGCAGCAGGGATAGGGACCCAGTACTTC.

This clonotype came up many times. CDR3 loop: CASSLTREQYF. The CDR3 bases are TGTGCCAGCAGCTTAACTCGCGAGCAGTACTTC. The chain carries TRBV7-8 and TRBJ2-7; the D is unclear. Germline V lookup: CDR1 SGHVS, CDR2 FQNEAQ. The ends were cut back, 2 bases at V and 6 bases at J, with 5 bases in the middle. This CDR3 has 11 amino acids.

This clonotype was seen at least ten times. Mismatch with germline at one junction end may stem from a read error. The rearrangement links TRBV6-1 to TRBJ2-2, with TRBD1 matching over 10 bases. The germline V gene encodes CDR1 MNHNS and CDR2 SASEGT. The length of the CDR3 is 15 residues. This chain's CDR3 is CTSSEATGGPGELFF. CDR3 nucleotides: TGTACCAGCAGTGAGGCGACAGGGGGCCCCGGGGAGCTGTTTTTT.

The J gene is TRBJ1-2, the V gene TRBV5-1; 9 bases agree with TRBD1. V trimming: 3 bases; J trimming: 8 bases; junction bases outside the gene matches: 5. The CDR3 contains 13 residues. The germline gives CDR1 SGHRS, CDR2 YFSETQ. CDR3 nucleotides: TGCGCCAGCAGCTCGGGACAGGGTACGGGCTACACCTTC. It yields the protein CASSSGQGTGYTF.

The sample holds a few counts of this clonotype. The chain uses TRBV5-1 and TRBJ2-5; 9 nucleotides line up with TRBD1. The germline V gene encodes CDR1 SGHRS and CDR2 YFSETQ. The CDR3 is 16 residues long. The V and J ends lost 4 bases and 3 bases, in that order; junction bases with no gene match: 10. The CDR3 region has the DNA TGCGCCAGCAGCCCCCAGGGACAGGGATCCGAAGAGACCCAGTACTTC. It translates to CASSPQGQGSEETQYF.